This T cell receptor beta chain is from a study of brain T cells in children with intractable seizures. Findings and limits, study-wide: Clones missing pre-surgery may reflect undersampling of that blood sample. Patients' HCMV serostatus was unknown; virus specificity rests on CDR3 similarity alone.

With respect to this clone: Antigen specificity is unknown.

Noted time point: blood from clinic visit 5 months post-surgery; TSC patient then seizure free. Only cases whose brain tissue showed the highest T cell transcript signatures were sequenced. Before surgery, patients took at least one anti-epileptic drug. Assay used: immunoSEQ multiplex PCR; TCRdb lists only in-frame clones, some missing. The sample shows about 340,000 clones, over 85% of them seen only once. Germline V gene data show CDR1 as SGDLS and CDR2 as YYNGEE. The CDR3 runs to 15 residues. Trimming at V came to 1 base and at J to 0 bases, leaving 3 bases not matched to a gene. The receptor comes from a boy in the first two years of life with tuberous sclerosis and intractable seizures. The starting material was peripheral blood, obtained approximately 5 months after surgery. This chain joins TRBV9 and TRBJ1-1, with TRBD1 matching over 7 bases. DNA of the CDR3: TGTGCCAGCAGCGTATTGGGACAGATGAACACTGAAGCTTTCTTT. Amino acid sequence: CASSVLGQMNTEAFF.